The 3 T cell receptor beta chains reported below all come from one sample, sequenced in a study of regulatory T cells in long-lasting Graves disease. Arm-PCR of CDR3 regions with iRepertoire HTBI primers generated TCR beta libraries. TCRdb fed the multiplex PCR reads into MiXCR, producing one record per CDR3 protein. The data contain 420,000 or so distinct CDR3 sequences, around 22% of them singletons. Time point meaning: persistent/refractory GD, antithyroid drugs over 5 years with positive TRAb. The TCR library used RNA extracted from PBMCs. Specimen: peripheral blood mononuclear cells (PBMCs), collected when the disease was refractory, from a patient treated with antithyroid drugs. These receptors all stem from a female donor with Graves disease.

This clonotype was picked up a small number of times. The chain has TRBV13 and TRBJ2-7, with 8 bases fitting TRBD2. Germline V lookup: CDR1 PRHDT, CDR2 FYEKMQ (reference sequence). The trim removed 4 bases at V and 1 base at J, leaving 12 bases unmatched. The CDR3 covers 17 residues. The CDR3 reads CASSSGRWTGGSYEQYF. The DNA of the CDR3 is TGTGCCAGCAGCTCCGGGAGGTGGACGGGAGGGTCCTACGAGCAGTACTTC.

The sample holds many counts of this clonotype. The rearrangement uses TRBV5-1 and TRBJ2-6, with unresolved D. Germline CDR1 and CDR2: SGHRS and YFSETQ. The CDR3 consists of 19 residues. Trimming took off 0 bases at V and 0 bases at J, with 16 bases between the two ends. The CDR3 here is CASSLAWGTAGSGANVLTF. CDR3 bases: TGCGCCAGCAGCTTGGCGTGGGGAACAGCAGGCTCTGGGGCCAACGTCCTGACTTTC.

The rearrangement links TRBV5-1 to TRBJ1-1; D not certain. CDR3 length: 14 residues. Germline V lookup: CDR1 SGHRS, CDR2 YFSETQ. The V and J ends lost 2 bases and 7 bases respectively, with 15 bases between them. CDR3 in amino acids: CASSFDRVDLEAFF. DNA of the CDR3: TGCGCCAGCAGCTTTGACCGAGTGGATCTTGAAGCTTTCTTT. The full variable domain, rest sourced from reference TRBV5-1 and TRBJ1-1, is KAGVTQTPRYLIKTRGQQVTLSCSPISGHRSVSWYQQTPGQGLQFLFEYFSETQRNKGNFPGRFSGRQFSNSRSEMNVSTLELGDSALYLCASSFDRVDLEAFFGQGTRLTVV.